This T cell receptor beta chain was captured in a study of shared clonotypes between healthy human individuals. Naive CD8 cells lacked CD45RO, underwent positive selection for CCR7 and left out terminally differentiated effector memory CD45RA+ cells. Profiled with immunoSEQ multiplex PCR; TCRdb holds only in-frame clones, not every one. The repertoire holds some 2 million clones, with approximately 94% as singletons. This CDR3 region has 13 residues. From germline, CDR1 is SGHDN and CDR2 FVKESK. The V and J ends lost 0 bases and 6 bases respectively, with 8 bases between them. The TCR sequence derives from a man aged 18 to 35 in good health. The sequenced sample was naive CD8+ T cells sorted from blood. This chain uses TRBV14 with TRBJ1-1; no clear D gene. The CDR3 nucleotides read TGTGCCAGCAGCCAAGATAGCCTTTCTGAAGCTTTCTTT. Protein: CASSQDSLSEAFF.